Listed below are T cell receptor beta chains from one sample, sequenced in a study of OX40 agonist ivuxolimab in advanced cancers. Profiled with immunoSEQ multiplex PCR; TCRdb holds only in-frame clones, not every one. The sample has 80,000 to 95,000 clones; around nine tenths are singletons. The sample in question was CD4+ or CD8+ T cells sorted from blood, obtained in a trial of the OX40 agonist ivuxolimab. These receptors originate from an adult with an advanced solid tumor such as melanoma, head and neck, liver or kidney cancer. Each CDR3 is given with its conserved first and last residue. A D gene is named only where the DNA matches it firmly. Where a row states a size, it is once, few, many or the class of an expanded clone; other rows omit it.

size | J | length | V | D | DNA | CDR3
- | TRBJ2-5 | 13 | TRBV2 | - | TGTGCCAGCAGCGGCGGCCCCCAAGAGACCCAGTACTTC | CASSGGPQETQYF
few | TRBJ2-4 | 13 | TRBV5-1 | - | TGCGCCAGCGCCCGCCCCCCCAAAAACATTCAGTACTTC | CASARPPKNIQYF
- | TRBJ2-3 | 14 | TRBV11-3 | - | TGTGCCAGCAGCTTAGGAGGCCATGCGGATACGCAGTATTTT | CASSLGGHADTQYF
- | TRBJ2-5 | 16 | TRBV7-9 | - | TGTGCCAGCAGCTTAGGCGGGCCGCATTTCGGAGAGACCCAGTACTTC | CASSLGGPHFGETQYF
- | TRBJ1-2 | 13 | TRBV19 | - | TGTGCCAGTAGTATCACCGGTGTTCCGGGCTACACCTTC | CASSITGVPGYTF
- | TRBJ1-1 | 14 | TRBV2 | - | TGTGCCAGCAGTGAGCAGGGGAGGCAAACTGAAGCTTTCTTT | CASSEQGRQTEAFF
- | TRBJ2-3 | 15 | TRBV5-6 | TRBD1 | TGTGCCAGCACCACCGGGACAGGGGGCCCGGATACGCAGTATTTT | CASTTGTGGPDTQYF
- | TRBJ2-7 | 16 | TRBV27 | TRBD1 | TGTGCCAGGAGTTGGGACCCCGGACAGGGGTACCACGAGCAGTACTTC | CARSWDPGQGYHEQYF
- | TRBJ2-6 | 17 | TRBV11-2 | - | TGTGCCAGCAGCCGCCTTCCCCCAGGGTCTGGGGCCAACGTCCTGACTTTC | CASSRLPPGSGANVLTF
- | TRBJ2-5 | 14 | TRBV18 | - | TGTGCCAGCTCACCACAGGGGCCGGGGGAGACCCAGTACTTC | CASSPQGPGETQYF
- | TRBJ2-2 | 16 | TRBV7-3 | TRBD2 | TGTGCCAGCAGCCTAACCAGCGGGAGCAACCCCGGGGAGCTGTTTTTT | CASSLTSGSNPGELFF
once | TRBJ2-1 | 14 | TRBV23-1 | TRBD1 | TGCGCCAGCACTCAGGGACAGTCCCACAATGAGCAGTTCTTC | CASTQGQSHNEQFF
- | TRBJ1-2 | 15 | TRBV5-1 | TRBD1 | TGCGCCAGCAGCTTGGGGGCGACAGGGAACTATGGCTACACCTTC | CASSLGATGNYGYTF
- | TRBJ1-1 | 15 | TRBV5-6 | - | TGTGCCAGCAGCCCACGGGTTGGGAGGAACACTGAAGCTTTCTTT | CASSPRVGRNTEAFF
- | TRBJ2-2 | 16 | TRBV7-7 | - | TGTGCCAGCAGCTTGGGTCGGACAACCAGCACCGGGGAGCTGTTTTTT | CASSLGRTTSTGELFF
- | TRBJ1-1 | 14 | TRBV18 | - | TGTGCCAGCTCACCAAGGGGAATGAACACTGAAGCTTTCTTT | CASSPRGMNTEAFF
few | TRBJ1-2 | 14 | TRBV30 | TRBD1 | TGTGCCTGGAGGTCAAAGGGACAGGGAGGCGGCTACACCTTC | CAWRSKGQGGGYTF
few | TRBJ1-3 | 15 | TRBV7-2 | TRBD1 | TGTGCCAGCAGCTTAGTCCAGGGGGGAGGAAACACCATATATTTT | CASSLVQGGGNTIYF
few | TRBJ2-5 | 14 | TRBV4-1 | - | TGCGCCAGCAGCCAAGGACTAGGCGAAGAGACCCAGTACTTC | CASSQGLGEETQYF
- | TRBJ2-5 | 15 | TRBV30 | - | TGTGCCTGGAGTGTAGGCTGGCAATCACAAGAGACCCAGTACTTC | CAWSVGWQSQETQYF
- | TRBJ1-4 | 16 | TRBV28 | TRBD1 | TGTGCCAGCAGCAGATATCAACAGGGGGCGGCCGAAAAACTGTTTTTT | CASSRYQQGAAEKLFF
- | TRBJ1-4 | 14 | TRBV7-9 | - | TGTGCCAGCAGCTTAGCCGCAACTAATGAAAAACTGTTTTTT | CASSLAATNEKLFF
- | TRBJ1-5 | 13 | TRBV27 | - | TGTGCCAGCAAAAGTGGTGTCAATCAGCCCCAGCATTTT | CASKSGVNQPQHF
- | TRBJ1-1 | 13 | TRBV7-9 | - | TGTGCCAGCAGCCCCCGGGGGGAGTCTGAAGCTTTCTTT | CASSPRGESEAFF
once | TRBJ2-3 | 16 | TRBV19 | TRBD2 | TGTGCCACTAAAGCAACTAGCGGTCCTAGCACAGATACGCAGTATTTT | CATKATSGPSTDTQYF
- | TRBJ2-7 | 15 | TRBV19 | TRBD1 | TGTGCCAGTGCCTCAGGGGGCTCCCTTTGGGACGAGCAGTACTTC | CASASGGSLWDEQYF
- | TRBJ2-3 | 12 | TRBV5-4 | - | TGTGCCAGCAGCTTTTCAGGCGATACGCAGTATTTT | CASSFSGDTQYF
- | TRBJ2-5 | 14 | TRBV7-6 | TRBD2 | TGTGCCAGCAGTTCGGGACTAGCTACGGAGACCCAGTACTTC | CASSSGLATETQYF
- | TRBJ1-5 | 13 | TRBV6-1 | - | TGTGCCAGCATGGCAGGGGGCAATCAGCCCCAGCATTTT | CASMAGGNQPQHF
- | TRBJ1-2 | 15 | TRBV6-1 | - | TGTGCCAGCAGTGAAGACGGGCAGGCCAACTATGGCTACACCTTC | CASSEDGQANYGYTF
- | TRBJ2-2 | 16 | TRBV11-2 | - | TGTGCCAGCAGCCCGCTCTCGGCTAGTAGGGCCGGGGAGCTGTTTTTT | CASSPLSASRAGELFF
- | TRBJ2-7 | 13 | TRBV5-3 | - | TGTGCCAGAAGCTTGAATGCCAGAGGTAGCGCCCCTTTC | CARSLNARGSAPF
- | TRBJ2-5 | 11 | TRBV1 | - | TGCACCAGCAGCCAAGAAAAGACCCAGTACTTC | CTSSQEKTQYF
- | TRBJ1-2 | 13 | TRBV9 | - | TGTGCCAGCAGCGCCGGACAGACAAGCGGCTACACCTTC | CASSAGQTSGYTF
- | TRBJ1-2 | 13 | TRBV7-8 | - | TGTGCCAGCAGCCTCGACAGCTCCTATGGCTACACCTTC | CASSLDSSYGYTF
- | TRBJ2-3 | 13 | TRBV28 | - | TGTGCCAGCCGGGGCGGGGGCAAGGATACGCAGTATTTT | CASRGGGKDTQYF
- | TRBJ1-2 | 14 | TRBV11-2 | - | TGTGCCAGCAGCTTAGCGGGGGTCTCCTATGGCTACACCTTC | CASSLAGVSYGYTF
- | TRBJ1-4 | 14 | TRBV5-1 | TRBD1 | TGCGCCAGCAGCTTTGGACAGGGAGGTGAAAAACTGTTTTTT | CASSFGQGGEKLFF
- | TRBJ1-3 | 13 | TRBV11-3 | - | TGTGCCAGCAGCTTAGATCAAGGAAACACCATATATTTT | CASSLDQGNTIYF
- | TRBJ2-5 | 11 | TRBV27 | - | TGTGCCAGCAGCCACCAGAAGACCCAGTACTTC | CASSHQKTQYF
- | TRBJ2-7 | 14 | TRBV18 | TRBD1 | TGTGCCAGCTCGTTGGTACAGGGGACCGGCGAGCAGTACTTC | CASSLVQGTGEQYF
once | TRBJ2-1 | 20 | TRBV21-1 | - | TGTGCCAGCAGCATCAGACAAGGGACTAGCGGGATTTTCGTTATCAATGAGCAGTTCTTC | CASSIRQGTSGIFVINEQFF
- | TRBJ1-4 | 16 | TRBV19 | TRBD1 | TGTGCCAGTAGTATCCTCCAGGGGGCAACTAATGAAAAACTGTTTTTT | CASSILQGATNEKLFF
- | TRBJ2-2 | 20 | TRBV4-3 | TRBD2 | TGCGCCAGCAGCCAACGGATCCTGTCCGTCGGGGGGGGCGACACCGGGGAGCTGTTTTTT | CASSQRILSVGGGDTGELFF
once | TRBJ2-1 | 19 | TRBV13 | TRBD1 | TGTGCCAGCAGCTTAGTTGTGTCGTTCAGAGGGACAGGATACAATGAGCAGTTCTTC | CASSLVVSFRGTGYNEQFF
- | TRBJ2-2 | 14 | TRBV12-5 | - | TGTGCTAGCAAGGAACAGCTAAACACCGGGGAGCTGTTTTTT | CASKEQLNTGELFF
- | TRBJ2-7 | 11 | TRBV7-9 | - | TGTGCCAGCAGCGTCTCTAACGAGCAGTACTTC | CASSVSNEQYF
- | TRBJ1-3 | 15 | TRBV6-5 | TRBD1 | TGTGCCAGCAGTCCCGGGACAGGGGCGCAACACACCATATATTTT | CASSPGTGAQHTIYF
- | TRBJ1-5 | 14 | TRBV6-6 | - | TGTGCCAGCAGTCCCCTGCTGCCATCTCAGCCCCAGCATTTT | CASSPLLPSQPQHF
- | TRBJ2-1 | 16 | TRBV7-3 | TRBD1 | TGTGCCAGCAGCGGGTCACAGGGGGGTCTAAGCAGTGAGCAGTTCTTC | CASSGSQGGLSSEQFF
- | TRBJ2-3 | 16 | TRBV5-1 | TRBD1 | TGCGCCAGCAGCGGAGGAACAGGGGGGATAACAGATACGCAGTATTTT | CASSGGTGGITDTQYF
- | TRBJ1-1 | 13 | TRBV9 | - | TGTGCCAGCAGCGTTTCGGGGGTCGCTGAAGCTTTCTTT | CASSVSGVAEAFF
- | TRBJ2-7 | 16 | TRBV18 | - | TGTGCCAGCTCACGATCAACCGCGGGACAGACCTACGAGCAGTACTTC | CASSRSTAGQTYEQYF
once | TRBJ2-3 | 13 | TRBV7-7 | - | TGTGCTAGCAGCTTAGCTTGGACAGATACGCAGTATTTT | CASSLAWTDTQYF
- | TRBJ1-1 | 15 | TRBV4-3 | - | TGCGCCAGCAGCCAAGACCCGGGAGTTAACACTGAAGCTTTCTTT | CASSQDPGVNTEAFF